This is a list of T cell receptor beta chains from one sample in a study of blood T cells in healthy people across ages. A single record per CDR3 protein comes from TCRdb applying MiXCR to the 5' RACE reads. The table has nearly 800,000 distinct CDR3 sequences, about 56% seen once. Sequenced material: blood. These TCRs come from a man aged 40-50 years in good health. Both conserved end residues are trimmed from each CDR3. Each record gives: CDR3 length, V gene, J gene, CDR3 protein.

11,TRBV20-1,TRBJ2-1,SALHQAYNEQF
14,TRBV20-1,TRBJ2-7,SAWDHLGGRSGEQY
14,TRBV7-2,TRBJ2-1,ASSLVGGKGGHEQF
12,TRBV20-1,TRBJ2-7,SAQYLRGSYEQY
9,TRBV20-1,TRBJ2-3,SATGADTQY
11,TRBV5-1,TRBJ2-5,ASSRRIQETQY
11,TRBV10-3,TRBJ1-4,AIADSTNEKLF
12,TRBV7-9,TRBJ2-5,ASSSLRDGETQY
14,TRBV4-1,TRBJ2-4,ASSQALLAGVGEQY
10,TRBV10-3,TRBJ1-1,AISDPDTEAF
16,TRBV27,TRBJ1-2,ASSFEARQGSLAHGYT
11,TRBV3-1,TRBJ1-2,ASSRDPRRGYT
13,TRBV12-3/TRBV12-4,TRBJ1-1,ASTNGDGLNTEAF
12,TRBV6-5,TRBJ1-2,ASSNSGTTYGYT
12,TRBV7-2,TRBJ2-1,ASSTKGNYNEQF
9,TRBV14,TRBJ1-1,ASSQNTEAF
14,TRBV12-3/TRBV12-4,TRBJ2-5,ASRLIPGGGQGTQY
12,TRBV5-1,TRBJ2-3,ASSLLRSQDTQY
14,TRBV9,TRBJ1-1,ASSVGVSDPNTEAF
13,TRBV20-1,TRBJ2-3,SARETSGGQDTQY
11,TRBV7-2,TRBJ2-5,ASSPGLAMGQY
14,TRBV27,TRBJ2-3,ASSFYSGLKADTQY
13,TRBV3-1,TRBJ2-1,ASSQVSGAYNEQF
13,TRBV6-5,TRBJ2-3,ASSYDRYRTDTQY
16,TRBV3-1,TRBJ2-3,ASSQPLASGIRTDTQY
16,TRBV4-2,TRBJ2-5,ASSRRGSEGLRGETQY
13,TRBV7-9,TRBJ1-2,ASSPRGGLGYGYT
9,TRBV18,TRBJ1-1,ASSWDSEAF
12,TRBV7-6,TRBJ1-2,ASSPRVLNYGYT
13,TRBV29-1,TRBJ2-1,SVAPLTGSYNEQF
14,TRBV13,TRBJ1-5,ASSLELGSSNQPQH
12,TRBV20-1,TRBJ2-5,SASVTVTQETQY
10,TRBV29-1,TRBJ2-1,RDRSSYNEQF
14,TRBV2,TRBJ2-7,ASSETSGRFVYEQY
14,TRBV5-1,TRBJ2-2,ASSPLEGGGTGELF
11,TRBV30,TRBJ1-2,AWSQRGRDGYT
12,TRBV6-1,TRBJ1-4,ASSDKTTNEKLF
15,TRBV6-2/TRBV6-3,TRBJ2-5,ASSYDTPRITAETQY
15,TRBV4-2,TRBJ2-1,ASSQRAGGESYNEQF